This TCR beta chain derives from a study of blood T cell repertoires in COVID-19. In the study overall: There were acute and convalescent COVID-19 samples, and they came from the United States, Italy and Spain. T cells, B-cell-depleted T cells, or PBMCs supplied cDNA or gDNA.

Authors' processing steps: Amplification from reference gene primers served as the basis for estimated nucleated cell counts. TCRdb's table, derived via immunoSEQ multiplex PCR, lists solely in-frame clones and lacks some. That table gives V, J and clone size, and the DNA gave D and trimming. Here the sample spans 150,000 to 200,000 clones, over 80% being singletons. The ends lost 4 bases at V and 11 bases at J; junction bases unmatched: 1. Germline V gives CDR1 MNHNY, CDR2 SVGAGI (reference sequence). The CDR3 runs 11 residues. Input material: peripheral blood. The clonotype was recovered from a woman aged 30 to 39 with acute or convalescent COVID-19. The rearrangement links TRBV6-6 to TRBJ2-1; 8 positions match TRBD2. The CDR3 sequence is CASSLAGKQFF. Written as DNA, the CDR3 is TGTGCCAGCAGTTTAGCGGGGAAGCAGTTCTTC.